This T cell receptor beta chain was recorded in a study of post-analysis software for immune sequencing data. Notes on the study in general: Compared with controls, patients had more of about 5 TRBV segments, including TRBV5-6, TRBV5-1 and TRBV20-1.

Unique molecular identifiers featured in each of the TCR beta cDNA libraries. TCRdb re-derived calls from the PCR reads in MiXCR, one entry per CDR3 protein. Of some 800,000 distinct CDR3 sequences in the sample, about 45% were seen once. Notes on this clonotype: Its antigen remains unknown.

V was pared by 2 bases and J by 13 bases, with 23 bases between. This CDR3 is built from 14 residues. Germline V gives CDR1 DFQATT, CDR2 SNEGSKA (reference sequence). This chain connects TRBV20-1 to TRBJ1-2, with D perhaps matching TRBD1 (5 bases). The source is a girl aged 10 to 17 with multiple sclerosis. Source material: blood. The CDR3 sequence is CSARPTGPSGVITF. The DNA of the CDR3 is TGCAGTGCTAGACCTACGGGACCGTCGGGCGTAATCACCTTC.